The clone carrying this T cell receptor beta chain has a single count. Its antigen is unknown. This sample stems from a study of identifying expanded T cells in peripheral blood. Points from the study as a whole: About 1.2 clones differed between technical replicates, versus around 16 and 19 over time. Across healthy donors, higher total template counts meant significantly greater approximately two-week count variance.

The V gene's germline CDR1 is MGHRA and CDR2 YSYEKL. Trimming took off 3 bases at V and 5 bases at J, with 14 bases between the two ends. This CDR3 is 14 amino acids long. No infections or other immune events were documented during collection. The data were produced by immunoSEQ multiplex PCR, yet TCRdb's version contains in-frame clones alone and is incomplete. The table has 81,000 or so clones, roughly 89% seen once. The gene calls are TRBV4-1 and TRBJ2-7; possible D gene TRBD1, 7 bases. Sequencing was done on a sample of blood. The clonotype comes from a person aged 18 to 70 in good health. The DNA of the CDR3 is TGCGCCAGCAGCCAGGACAGGAGGGGTAACGAGCAGTACTTC. Amino acid sequence: CASSQDRRGNEQYF.